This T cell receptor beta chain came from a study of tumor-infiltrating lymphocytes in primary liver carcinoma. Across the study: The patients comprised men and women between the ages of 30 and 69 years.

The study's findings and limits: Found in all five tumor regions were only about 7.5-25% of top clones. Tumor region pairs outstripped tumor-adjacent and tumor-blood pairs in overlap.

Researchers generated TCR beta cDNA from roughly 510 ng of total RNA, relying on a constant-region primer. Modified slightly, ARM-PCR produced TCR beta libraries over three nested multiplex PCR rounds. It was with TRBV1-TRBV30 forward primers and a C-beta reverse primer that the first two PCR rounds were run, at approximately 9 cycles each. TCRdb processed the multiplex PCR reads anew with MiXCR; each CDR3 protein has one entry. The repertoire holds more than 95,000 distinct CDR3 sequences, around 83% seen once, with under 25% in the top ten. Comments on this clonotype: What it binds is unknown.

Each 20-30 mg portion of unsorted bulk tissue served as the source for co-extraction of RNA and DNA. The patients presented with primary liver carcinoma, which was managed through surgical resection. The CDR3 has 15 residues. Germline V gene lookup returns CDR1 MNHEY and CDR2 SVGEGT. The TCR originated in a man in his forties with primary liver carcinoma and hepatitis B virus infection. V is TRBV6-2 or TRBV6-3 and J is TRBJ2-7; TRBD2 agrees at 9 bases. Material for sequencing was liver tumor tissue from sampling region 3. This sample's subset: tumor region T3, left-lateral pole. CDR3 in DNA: TGTGGCAACAGCACTCCGACTAGCGGAGGATACGAGCAGTACTTC. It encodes CGNSTPTSGGYEQYF.